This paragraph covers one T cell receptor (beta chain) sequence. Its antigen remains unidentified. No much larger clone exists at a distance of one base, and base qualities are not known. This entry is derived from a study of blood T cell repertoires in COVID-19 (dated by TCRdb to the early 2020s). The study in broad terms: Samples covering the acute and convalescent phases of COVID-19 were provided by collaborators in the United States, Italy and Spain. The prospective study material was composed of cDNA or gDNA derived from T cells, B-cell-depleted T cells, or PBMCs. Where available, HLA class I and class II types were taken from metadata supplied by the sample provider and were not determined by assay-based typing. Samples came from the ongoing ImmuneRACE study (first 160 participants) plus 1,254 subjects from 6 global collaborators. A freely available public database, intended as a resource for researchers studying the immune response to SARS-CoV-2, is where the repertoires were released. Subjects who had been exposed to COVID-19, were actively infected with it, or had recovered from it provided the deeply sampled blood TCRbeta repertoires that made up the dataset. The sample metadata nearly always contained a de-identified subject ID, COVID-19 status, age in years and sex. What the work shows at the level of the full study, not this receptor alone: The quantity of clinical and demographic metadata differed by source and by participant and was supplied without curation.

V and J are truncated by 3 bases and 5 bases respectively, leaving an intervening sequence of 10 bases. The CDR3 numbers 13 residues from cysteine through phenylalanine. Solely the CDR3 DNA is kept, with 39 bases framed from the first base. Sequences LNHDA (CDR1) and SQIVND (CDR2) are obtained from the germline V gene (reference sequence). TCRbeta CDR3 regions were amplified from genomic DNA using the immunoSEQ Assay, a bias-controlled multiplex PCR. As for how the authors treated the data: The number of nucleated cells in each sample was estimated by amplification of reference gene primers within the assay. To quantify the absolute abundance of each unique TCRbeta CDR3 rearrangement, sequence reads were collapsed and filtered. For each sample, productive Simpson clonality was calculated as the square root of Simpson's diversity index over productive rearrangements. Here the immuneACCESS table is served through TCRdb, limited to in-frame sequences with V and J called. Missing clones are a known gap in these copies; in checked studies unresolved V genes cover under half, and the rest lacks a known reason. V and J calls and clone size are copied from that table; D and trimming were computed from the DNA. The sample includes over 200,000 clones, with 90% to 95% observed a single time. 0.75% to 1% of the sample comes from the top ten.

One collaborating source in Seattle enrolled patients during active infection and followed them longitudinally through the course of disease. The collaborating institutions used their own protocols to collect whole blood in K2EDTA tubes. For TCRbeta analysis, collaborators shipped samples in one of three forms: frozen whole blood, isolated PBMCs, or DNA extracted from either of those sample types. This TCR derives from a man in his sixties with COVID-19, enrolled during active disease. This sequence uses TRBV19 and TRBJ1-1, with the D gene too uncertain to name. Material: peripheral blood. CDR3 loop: CASSMSRGTEAFF. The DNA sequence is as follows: TGTGCCAGTAGTATGAGCCGGGGAACTGAAGCTTTCTTT.